Detailed here is one T cell receptor (beta chain). These data belong to a study of blood T cell repertoires in COVID-19. For the study at large: COVID-19 samples from acute and convalescent phases originated in the United States, Italy and Spain. T cells, B-cell-depleted T cells, or PBMCs supplied cDNA or gDNA.

As originally analysed: Amplifying reference gene primers gave estimates of nucleated cell counts. The protocol was immunoSEQ multiplex PCR, while the TCRdb copy is restricted to in-frame clones and leaves out a portion. For V, J and clone size, that table is used; D and trimming come from the DNA. The sample consists of 55,000 to 70,000 clones, about 81% of them appearing once. Per germline, CDR1 KGHSY and CDR2 FQNENV. This CDR3 region has 17 residues. The junction had 15 bases not matched to a gene; V was cut back by 4 bases and J by 4 bases. Sequenced input: peripheral blood. The chain joins TRBV16 to TRBJ2-7; 8 bases are a match to TRBD1. The sequence derives from a man older than 75 with acute or convalescent COVID-19. The CDR3 DNA is TGTGCCAGCAGCCGCAATATGGGCCAGGGGGCGGATTACGAGCAGTACTTC. As protein: CASSRNMGQGADYEQYF.